This T cell receptor (beta chain) was recovered during a study of blood T cell repertoires in COVID-19. The overall study: T cells, B-cell-depleted T cells, or PBMCs supplied cDNA or gDNA.

Original data processing: Amplified reference gene primers provided the basis for estimating nucleated cell counts. TCRdb's table, derived via immunoSEQ multiplex PCR, lists solely in-frame clones and lacks some. V, J and clone size are those of that table, while D and trimming were read from the DNA. The sample contains about 170,000 clones, around nine tenths of which appear only once. Germline-derived CDR1 and CDR2 are WNHNN and SYGVQD (reference sequence). Trimming cost V 3 bases and J 4 bases, with 22 bases left between them. The CDR3 totals 18 residues. The sample comprised peripheral blood. The rearrangement joins TRBV10-1 to TRBJ2-1; TRBD2 might be the D (5 bases). The source of this sequence is a man between 65 and 80 years old with acute or convalescent COVID-19. CDR3: CASSDTGRQLNLYNEQFF. The CDR3 nucleotides read TGCGCCAGCAGTGATACGGGAAGACAACTAAATTTGTACAATGAGCAGTTCTTC.